The sequence of this TCR beta chain was determined in a study of tumor-infiltrating lymphocytes in glioblastoma multiforme. Points from the study as a whole: The TCR and somatic mutation analysis included just one glioblastoma patient. Functional subtype sorting of these T cells was not performed.

In the case of this clonotype: What it binds is unknown.

V shed 3 bases, J shed 5 bases, and the junction held 5 bases outside the gene matches. The CDR3 contains 14 residues. Germline V gives CDR1 LGHNA, CDR2 YNFKEQ. Three nested ARM-PCR rounds with V-beta and C-beta primers built TCRB libraries. A C-beta primer primed TCRB cDNA from approximately 0.5 ug RNA. No unique molecular identifiers were described for these TCRB libraries. Using its own MiXCR run on the multiplex PCR reads, TCRdb lists one record per CDR3 protein. The sample contains approximately 20,000 distinct CDR3 sequences, 65% to 75% of which appear only once. The sequenced sample was peripheral blood. V is TRBV4-2 and J is TRBJ1-1, with 8 bases lining up with TRBD1. This receptor was obtained from a male donor with glioblastoma. CDR3 nucleotides: TGTGCCAGCAGCCATGGACAGGGAGAAACTGAAGCTTTCTTT. Residues: CASSHGQGETEAFF.